The 30 T cell receptor beta chains listed next were all sequenced from one sample in a study of control samples from healthy donors and cancer patients. Libraries were prepared by immunoSEQ multiplex PCR; TCRdb keeps only in-frame clonotypes and omits some of them. The data show 150,000 to 200,000 clones, around 91% seen once. The material sequenced was blood. The receptors were gathered from a woman aged 30 to 39 in good health.

V gene TRBV3-1 (or the pseudogene TRBV3-2) combines with J gene TRBJ2-1, with TRBD1 as a possible D gene (6 bases). Per the germline V gene, CDR1 is LGHDT and CDR2 is YNNKEL (reference sequence). The germline V and J ends were trimmed by 3 bases and 12 bases, with 9 bases remaining between them. This CDR3 is built from 11 residues. CDR3 in DNA: TGTGCCAGCAGCCAGGGCAGGGGGCAGTTCTTC. Protein product: CASSQGRGQFF.

The CDR3 loop reads CASSPRQGMNTEAFF. In DNA form, the CDR3 reads TGTGCCAGCTCACCACGACAGGGGATGAACACTGAAGCTTTCTTT. The chain uses TRBV18 and TRBJ1-1; 8 bases match TRBD1. Per the germline V gene, CDR1 is KGHSH and CDR2 is LQKENI. CDR3 size: 15 residues. Trimming removed 1 base from V and 0 bases from J; junction bases left unmatched: 1.

The chain has TRBV28 and TRBJ1-5; 8 bases fit TRBD1. This CDR3 comprises 15 residues. Germline V gives CDR1 MDHEN, CDR2 SYDVKM. Trimming took 5 bases from V and 0 from J; bases not matched to a gene: 3. This CDR3 is CASSGGQVSNQPQHF. The CDR3 bases are TGTGCCAGCAGTGGGGGACAGGTTAGCAATCAGCCCCAGCATTTT.

The V call is TRBV19, the J call TRBJ1-5, with 7 positions matching TRBD1. There are 13 residues in the CDR3. Trimming took 3 bases from V and 4 from J; bases not matched to a gene: 0. Germline assignment: CDR1 LNHDA and CDR2 SQIVND (reference sequence). CDR3: CASSMTGNQPQHF. The CDR3 DNA sequence: TGTGCCAGTAGTATGACAGGGAATCAGCCCCAGCATTTT.

This chain connects TRBV4-1 to TRBJ2-7; 12 bases align to TRBD2. The CDR3 sequence is 15 residues long. J gave up 2 bases and V 1 base, and 0 bases lay outside the gene matches. The germline gives CDR1 MGHRA, CDR2 YSYEKL. DNA for the CDR3: TGCGCCAGCAGCCAAGGACTAGCGGGGGCCTACGAGCAGTACTTC. It specifies CASSQGLAGAYEQYF.

The chain uses TRBV3-1 (or the pseudogene TRBV3-2) and TRBJ1-1, with D perhaps matching TRBD1 (5 bases). The germline V gene encodes CDR1 LGHDT and CDR2 YNNKEL (reference sequence). Trimming shortened V by 1 base and J by 4 bases, and 10 bases separated the two germline ends. This CDR3 spans 14 amino acids. For the CDR3, the DNA is TGTGCCAGCAGCCAAGTGTGGAGGGGCACTGAAGCTTTCTTT. It is translated as CASSQVWRGTEAFF.

The J gene is TRBJ2-7, the V gene TRBV3-1 (or the pseudogene TRBV3-2), with TRBD1 matching over 10 bases. This CDR3 spans 16 amino acids. V lost 0 bases, J lost 4 bases, and 6 bases stayed unmatched. CDR1 and CDR2 from the germline V gene are LGHDT and YNNKEL (reference sequence). CDR3 loop: CASSQDSGTGDYEQYF. CDR3 DNA: TGTGCCAGCAGCCAAGACTCCGGGACAGGGGATTACGAGCAGTACTTC.

The rearrangement uses TRBV19 and TRBJ1-1; TRBD1 matches at 7 bases. The CDR3 spans 13 residues. The trim removed 5 bases at V and 4 bases at J, leaving 4 bases unmatched. CDR1 LNHDA and CDR2 SQIVND come from the germline V gene (reference sequence). CDR3: CASSLHRGTEAFF. The CDR3 nucleotides are TGTGCCAGTAGTCTGCACAGGGGCACTGAAGCTTTCTTT.

V gene TRBV3-1 (or the pseudogene TRBV3-2) combines with J gene TRBJ1-3; 7 nucleotides align to TRBD1. Germline V gene lookup returns CDR1 LGHDT and CDR2 YNNKEL (reference sequence). The CDR3 loop spans 14 amino acids. The ends lost 3 bases at V and 4 bases at J; junction bases unmatched: 3. The CDR3 is CASSHPGQGNTIYF. CDR3 nucleotide sequence: TGTGCCAGCAGCCACCCGGGACAGGGAAACACCATATATTTT.

The chain has TRBV5-5 and TRBJ1-2; D is unclear. V dropped 4 bases and J dropped 5 bases, with 6 bases sitting between them. This CDR3 has 11 residues. CDR1 and CDR2 from the germline V gene are SGHKS and YYEKEE (reference sequence). CDR3 nucleotides: TGTGCCAGCAGCGACTTATATGGCTACACCTTC. This sequence encodes CASSDLYGYTF.

The chain employs TRBV5-5 and TRBJ2-7; D is unresolved. Germline V gives CDR1 SGHKS, CDR2 YYEKEE (reference sequence). The CDR3 extends over 13 amino acids. The germline V and J ends were trimmed by 1 base and 7 bases, with 12 bases remaining between them. The CDR3 spells CASSLFRASEQYF. CDR3 nucleotide sequence: TGTGCCAGCAGCTTGTTTAGGGCTAGTGAGCAGTACTTC.

This chain uses TRBV24-1 with TRBJ2-4, with 14 bases aligning to TRBD2. This CDR3 region has 17 residues. Unmatched junction bases numbered 9, after V lost 3 bases and J lost 9 bases. Germline V gene lookup returns CDR1 KGHDR and CDR2 SFDVKD. CDR3 protein: CATSDTGTSGSWGIQYF. In DNA, the CDR3 is TGTGCCACCAGTGATACCGGGACTAGCGGGAGTTGGGGCATTCAGTACTTC.

About this clone itself: Other DNA sequences from this sample encode an identical CDR3 as well. This chain joins TRBV9 and TRBJ1-5; TRBD1 matches at 7 bases. The germline CDR1 and CDR2 sequences are SGDLS and YYNGEE. The V gene end was trimmed by 3 bases and the J gene end by 4 bases; junction bases not matched to a gene: 7. The CDR3 sequence is 15 residues long. CDR3 in amino acids: CASSASTGWNQPQHF. The CDR3 bases are TGTGCCAGCAGCGCGTCGACAGGGTGGAATCAGCCCCAGCATTTT.

The gene calls are TRBV5-1 and TRBJ2-6; D not resolved. The CDR3 is made up of 16 amino acids. V was trimmed by 0 bases and J by 0 bases, leaving 7 bases between them. Germline V gene sequence: CDR1 SGHRS, CDR2 YFSETQ. This CDR3 is CASSLGHNSGANVLTF. The CDR3 nucleotides are TGCGCCAGCAGCTTGGGACACAACTCTGGGGCCAACGTCCTGACTTTC.

V is TRBV28 and J is TRBJ2-5, with TRBD2 matching over 7 bases. There are 15 residues in the CDR3. V lost 7 bases, J lost 1 base, and 9 bases stayed unmatched. The germline CDR1 and CDR2 sequences are MDHEN and SYDVKM. The CDR3 reads CASKKVGGSQETQYF. The CDR3 bases are TGTGCCAGCAAAAAGGTGGGGGGGAGCCAAGAGACCCAGTACTTC.

This chain joins TRBV7-2 and TRBJ2-5; possible D gene TRBD1, 5 bases. V was pared by 5 bases and J by 2 bases, with 12 bases between. CDR1 is SGHTA, CDR2 FQGNSA, per germline. CDR3 length: 14 residues. CDR3 sequence (DNA): TGTGCCAGCAGCCGGGCAGGGTATCAAGAGACCCAGTACTTC. Translation gives CASSRAGYQETQYF.

CDR3 protein: CASSQGDGNYGYTF. CDR3 DNA sequence: TGTGCCAGCAGCCAAGGGGACGGTAACTATGGCTACACCTTC. The rearrangement links TRBV3-1 (or the pseudogene TRBV3-2) to TRBJ1-2, with D possibly being TRBD1 (5 bases). CDR3 size: 14 residues. V lost 1 base and J 1 base, leaving 7 bases between the germline ends. Looked up from germline, CDR1 is LGHDT and CDR2 is YNNKEL (reference sequence).

As for this clone: At one end, the junction sequence differs from germline, possibly due to a read error. The same CDR3 arises from other DNA sequences in this sample as well. CDR3 in amino acids: CSASWARSGNGYTF. The CDR3 bases are TGCAGCGCTAGTTGGGCCAGGTCGGGGAATGGCTACACCTTC. V is TRBV20-1 and J is TRBJ1-2; D remains ambiguous. The germline V gene has CDR1 DFQATT and CDR2 SNEGSKA (reference sequence). This CDR3 is built from 14 residues.

The chain carries TRBV4-2 and TRBJ2-1; 11 bases agree with TRBD2. The germline CDR1 and CDR2 sequences are LGHNA and YNFKEQ. With 1 base clipped from V and 7 bases from J, the junction kept 3 bases outside the gene matches. CDR3 length equals 15 residues. CDR3 in amino acids: CASSQVAGGPNEQFF. The CDR3 nucleotides are TGTGCCAGCAGCCAAGTAGCGGGGGGGCCAAATGAGCAGTTCTTC.

The chain is built from TRBV5-4 and TRBJ2-7; no clear D. Germline values: CDR1 SGHNT, CDR2 YYREEE (reference sequence). The CDR3 has 14 residues. V was pared by 0 bases and J by 1 base, with 8 bases between. The DNA of the CDR3 is TGTGCCAGCAGCTTGGTGGGCACTTCCTACGAGCAGTACTTC. The encoded protein is CASSLVGTSYEQYF.

This chain links TRBV9 with TRBJ1-4; D unclear. V dropped 0 bases and J dropped 7 bases, with 7 bases sitting between them. CDR3 length equals 13 residues. Germline CDR1 and CDR2: SGDLS and YYNGEE. This CDR3 is CASSVDRAEKLFF. CDR3 sequence (DNA): TGTGCCAGCAGCGTAGACAGAGCTGAAAAACTGTTTTTT. Combining the CDR3 with reference TRBV9 and TRBJ1-4 gives the whole variable domain DSGVTQTPKHLITATGQRVTLRCSPRSGDLSVYWYQQSLDQGLQFLIQYYNGEERAKGNILERFSAQQFPDLHSELNLSSLELGDSALYFCASSVDRAEKLFFGSGTQLSVL.

V usage is TRBV10-2 and J usage is TRBJ2-1, with a tentative D call TRBD1 (5 bases). There are 14 residues in the CDR3. Germline lookup yields CDR1 WSHSY and CDR2 SAAADI. Trimming removed 2 bases at V and 7 bases at J, with 12 bases between. The CDR3 DNA reads TGCGCCAGCAGTGAGGGGCAGGGTGGAAATGAGCAGTTCTTC. Translated, it gives CASSEGQGGNEQFF.

The table lists this clone with a count of one. Other DNA sequences within the sample encode an identical CDR3. V usage is TRBV4-2 and J usage is TRBJ2-5, with 8 bases matching TRBD1. CDR3 length: 15 residues. The germline V gene has CDR1 LGHNA and CDR2 YNFKEQ. After removal of 0 bases from V and 4 bases from J, the junction contained 4 bases not matched to a gene. The CDR3 bases are TGTGCCAGCAGCCAAGATCTGACAGGGGCAGAGACCCAGTACTTC. Translation: CASSQDLTGAETQYF.

In its sample, this clone was seen a few times. The CDR3 loop reads CASSEVETSGVFF. As DNA, the CDR3 is TGTGCCAGCAGTGAAGTGGAGACTAGCGGGGTCTTCTTC. V gene TRBV6-1 combines with J gene TRBJ2-1; TRBD2 aligns across 11 bases. CDR3 size: 13 residues. Looked up from germline, CDR1 is MNHNS and CDR2 is SASEGT. Trimming removed 1 base from V and 16 bases from J; junction bases left unmatched: 6.

The rearrangement links TRBV2 to TRBJ2-5, with 7 bases lining up with TRBD2. The junction had 6 bases not matched to a gene; V was cut back by 6 bases and J by 2 bases. The CDR3 is made up of 14 amino acids. Germline CDR1 SNHLY, CDR2 FYNNEI. The CDR3, as DNA: TGTGCCAGCAGCGGTAGGCGGGGGCAAGAGACCCAGTACTTC. Amino acids: CASSGRRGQETQYF.

The V call is TRBV4-1, the J call TRBJ2-4; maybe TRBD1 (5 bases). CDR1 and CDR2 (germline): MGHRA, YSYEKL. The V end was cut by 0 bases, the J end by 8 bases, with 11 bases between. This CDR3 is 14 amino acids long. The CDR3 loop is CASSQDSRADIQYF. The CDR3 DNA reads TGCGCCAGCAGCCAAGACTCCAGGGCGGACATTCAGTACTTC.

This clone came up once. The chain joins TRBV3-1 (or the pseudogene TRBV3-2) to TRBJ1-2; D call uncertain. CDR3 size: 11 residues. Trimming removed 4 bases at V and 4 bases at J, with 4 bases between. Per germline, CDR1 LGHDT and CDR2 YNNKEL (reference sequence). CDR3 loop: CASSPGYGYTF. The CDR3 nucleotides are TGTGCCAGCAGCCCCGGCTATGGCTACACCTTC.

The chain links TRBV5-4 to TRBJ2-2, with 9 positions matching TRBD2. CDR1 and CDR2 (germline): SGHNT, YYREEE (reference sequence). V gave up 0 bases and J gave up 3 bases; unmatched junction bases: 0. There are 15 residues in the CDR3. CDR3 nucleotides: TGTGCCAGCAGCTTGGGCGGGAGGGACACCGGGGAGCTGTTTTTT. Protein product: CASSLGGRDTGELFF.

The chain recombines TRBV6-5 with TRBJ1-5; 7 positions match TRBD1. Unmatched junction bases numbered 9, after V lost 6 bases and J lost 4 bases. Germline V gene sequence: CDR1 MNHEY, CDR2 SVGAGI. This CDR3 has 15 residues. The CDR3 loop reads CASSVRQGGNQPQHF. In DNA, the CDR3 is TGTGCCAGCAGCGTAAGACAGGGTGGTAATCAGCCCCAGCATTTT.

The chain links TRBV7-9 to TRBJ2-3; 7 bases match TRBD1. J was trimmed by 0 bases and V by 4 bases; bases with no gene match: 4. The CDR3 is made up of 15 amino acids. The V gene's germline CDR1 is SEHNR and CDR2 FQNEAQ (reference sequence). In DNA form, the CDR3 reads TGTGCCAGCAGCTACAGGGGTACTAGCACAGATACGCAGTATTTT. Amino acid sequence: CASSYRGTSTDTQYF.